This passage covers 25 T cell receptor beta chains from one sample sequenced in a study of shared clonotypes between healthy human individuals. Naive CD8 cells lacked CD45RO and underwent positive selection for CCR7, leaving out terminally differentiated effector memory CD45RA+ cells. Assay: immunoSEQ multiplex PCR; the TCRdb copy retains only in-frame clones and omits some. The repertoire has nearly 2 million clones, roughly 94% of them found once; the top ten carry around 1.2%. Sequenced material: naive CD8+ T cells sorted from blood. These receptors were obtained from a man in his late teens or twenties in good health.

This CDR3 reads CASSPRQTGYEQYF. The CDR3 DNA reads as TGTGCCAGCAGCCCCCGACAGACGGGCTACGAGCAGTACTTC. V usage is TRBV13 and J usage is TRBJ2-7, with D possibly TRBD1 on 5 matching bases. Germline V gene data show CDR1 as PRHDT and CDR2 as FYEKMQ (reference sequence). CDR3 size: 14 residues. The V gene lost 5 bases and the J gene lost 3 bases, with 14 bases spanning the gap. The full variable domain, rest sourced from reference TRBV13 and TRBJ2-7, is AAGVIQSPRHLIKEKRETATLKCYPIPRHDTVYWYQQGPGQDPQFLISFYEKMQSDKGSIPDRFSAQQFSDYHSELNMSSLELGDSALYFCASSPRQTGYEQYFGPGTRLTVT.

The chain has TRBV30 and TRBJ1-1, with D uncertain. Germline loops: CDR1 GTSNPN, CDR2 SVGIG (reference sequence). Trimming shortened V by 2 bases and J by 1 base, and 20 bases separated the two germline ends. The CDR3 totals 17 residues. CDR3 sequence reads: CAWSSIPFNFGNTEAFF. The CDR3 nucleotides read TGTGCCTGGAGTTCCATCCCCTTTAATTTCGGGAACACTGAAGCTTTCTTT.

The chain couples TRBV9 to TRBJ1-3; D gene ambiguous. Germline CDR1 and CDR2: SGDLS and YYNGEE. This CDR3 has 12 amino acids. The ends were cut back, 2 bases at V and 6 bases at J, with 6 bases in the middle. The CDR3 bases are TGTGCCAGCAGCGTCGAGGAAAACACCATATATTTT. It encodes CASSVEENTIYF.

The rearrangement links TRBV4-2 to TRBJ2-5; 9 bases match TRBD2. V was pared by 1 base and J by 3 bases, with 6 bases of the junction left unmatched. Germline lookup yields CDR1 LGHNA and CDR2 YNFKEQ. The CDR3 spans 16 residues. The CDR3 coding sequence is TGTGCCAGCAGCCAAGCGGCTAGCGGGGACGAAGAGACCCAGTACTTC. It yields the protein CASSQAASGDEETQYF.

The chain carries TRBV19 and TRBJ1-1; D possibly corresponds to TRBD1 (6 bases). Germline V gives CDR1 LNHDA, CDR2 SQIVND (reference sequence). Trimming left V 7 bases short and J 0 bases short, with 18 bases between. The CDR3 length is 16 residues. CDR3: CASNWVAGAMNTEAFF. CDR3 nucleotide sequence: TGTGCCAGTAATTGGGTTGCAGGGGCTATGAACACTGAAGCTTTCTTT.

The chain carries TRBV27 and TRBJ1-1; 8 nucleotides match TRBD1. The germline gives CDR1 MNHEY, CDR2 SMNVEV (reference sequence). The CDR3 covers 15 residues. The V gene end was trimmed by 8 bases and the J gene end by 4 bases; junction bases not matched to a gene: 12. The CDR3 nucleotides are TGTGCCAGCGGACCATCTATTCAGGGGGCCACTGAAGCTTTCTTT. It specifies CASGPSIQGATEAFF.

This clone was seen once. The chain has TRBV10-3 and TRBJ2-7; 10 bases are a match to TRBD1. This CDR3 has 16 residues. V shed 6 bases and J 1 base; nucleotides not matched to a gene: 9. The V gene's germline CDR1 is ENHRY and CDR2 SYGVKD. DNA for the CDR3: TGTGCCATCAGCTACGCGAAGGGACAGGGGTCCTACGAGCAGTACTTC. Translated, it gives CAISYAKGQGSYEQYF.

The chain joins TRBV30 to TRBJ1-6; D unresolved. The CDR3 is 12 residues long. Germline loops: CDR1 GTSNPN, CDR2 SVGIG (reference sequence). V lost 4 bases and J lost 11, with 12 bases in between. In nucleotides, the CDR3 is TGTGCCTGGAACCGGATCGAGGCACCCCTCCACTTT. Translating it yields CAWNRIEAPLHF. Filled out from reference TRBV30 and TRBJ1-6, the complete variable domain reads SQTIHQWPATLVQPVGSPLSLECTVEGTSNPNLYWYRQAAGRGLQLLFYSVGIGQISSEVPQNLSASRPQDRQFILSSKKLLLSDSGFYLCAWNRIEAPLHFGNGTRLTVT.

The V and J genes are TRBV6-5 and TRBJ2-5, with TRBD2 matching 7 bases. Unmatched junction bases numbered 4, after V lost 6 bases and J lost 0 bases. The CDR3 consists of 14 residues. The germline gives CDR1 MNHEY, CDR2 SVGAGI. CDR3 DNA sequence: TGTGCCAGCAGCCCTGGGACTAACCAAGAGACCCAGTACTTC. This codes for CASSPGTNQETQYF.

The genes are TRBV27 and TRBJ2-7; 8 positions match TRBD1. With V trimmed by 3 bases and J by 7 bases, 8 bases remained unmatched. This CDR3 has 14 amino acids. The germline CDR1 and CDR2 sequences are MNHEY and SMNVEV (reference sequence). This CDR3 reads CASSFLTGAEEQYF. The CDR3 coding sequence is TGTGCCAGCAGTTTCCTGACAGGGGCGGAAGAGCAGTACTTC.

The rearrangement joins TRBV4-1 to TRBJ1-2, with TRBD1 matching over 7 bases. This CDR3 is 15 amino acids long. Per the germline V gene, CDR1 is MGHRA and CDR2 is YSYEKL. V trimming: 1 base; J trimming: 5 bases; junction bases outside the gene matches: 7. The CDR3 DNA sequence: TGCGCCAGCAGCCAAGCCAGGGGGGAATCGTATGGCTACACCTTC. It specifies CASSQARGESYGYTF.

This chain uses TRBV19 with TRBJ2-2, with 8 bases that match TRBD2. The V gene end was trimmed by 5 bases and the J gene end by 3 bases; junction bases not matched to a gene: 2. Germline CDR1 reads LNHDA; CDR2 reads SQIVND (reference sequence). CDR3 length equals 14 residues. Here the CDR3 DNA reads TGTGCCAGTAGTTGGCGGGGGGACACCGGGGAGCTGTTTTTT. Amino acids: CASSWRGDTGELFF. Combining the CDR3 with reference TRBV19 and TRBJ2-2 gives the whole variable domain DGGITQSPKYLFRKEGQNVTLSCEQNLNHDAMYWYRQDPGQGLRLIYYSQIVNDFQKGDIAEGYSVSREKKESFPLTVTSAQKNPTAFYLCASSWRGDTGELFFGEGSRLTVL.

This chain joins TRBV5-4 and TRBJ1-3, with D possibly being TRBD1 (6 bases). The CDR3 has 14 amino acids. Trimming pared 2 bases from V and 3 bases from J, leaving 9 bases between. Per germline, CDR1 SGHNT and CDR2 YYREEE (reference sequence). Here the CDR3 reads CASSFGTSGNTIYF. DNA for the CDR3: TGTGCCAGCAGCTTCGGGACAAGTGGAAACACCATATATTTT.

The rearrangement joins TRBV28 to TRBJ2-2; D possibly corresponds to TRBD2 (6 bases). The germline gives CDR1 MDHEN, CDR2 SYDVKM. V was shortened by 6 bases and J by 1 base, with 6 bases between the two germline ends. This CDR3 is 13 amino acids long. The DNA of the CDR3 is TGTGCCAGCAGGACTAGGAACACCGGGGAGCTGTTTTTT. This translates into CASRTRNTGELFF.

CDR3 in amino acids: CASSHPTSLPNYEQYF. The CDR3 DNA follows: TGCGCCAGCAGCCACCCAACTAGTCTCCCCAACTACGAGCAGTACTTC. The chain is built from TRBV4-1 and TRBJ2-5, with a tentative D call TRBD2 (5 bases). The closer fit of TRBJ2-7 to the DNA end suggests the J call may be wrong. The CDR3 sequence is 16 residues long. Germline V gene data show CDR1 as MGHRA and CDR2 as YSYEKL.

The chain couples TRBV9 to TRBJ2-1; 7 bases match TRBD1. The CDR3 is 15 residues long. J was trimmed by 4 bases and V by 2 bases; bases with no gene match: 6. The V gene's germline CDR1 is SGDLS and CDR2 YYNGEE. This CDR3 is CASSVQGTEYNEQFF. The DNA of the CDR3 is TGTGCCAGCAGCGTCCAAGGGACAGAATACAATGAGCAGTTCTTC.

The CDR3 reads CASSFRVTGGTDTQYF. The CDR3 nucleotides are TGTGCCAGCAGTTTTCGGGTGACAGGGGGCACAGATACGCAGTATTTT. The chain joins TRBV28 to TRBJ2-3; 8 nucleotides align to TRBD1. Trimming took 3 bases from V and 1 from J; bases not matched to a gene: 6. This CDR3 has 16 residues. Germline V gene lookup returns CDR1 MDHEN and CDR2 SYDVKM.

The chain has TRBV15 and TRBJ2-7, with 9 bases aligning to TRBD1. The germline V gene encodes CDR1 LNHNV and CDR2 YYDKDF (reference sequence). The junction had 7 bases not matched to a gene; V was cut back by 8 bases and J by 2 bases. This CDR3 is built from 14 residues. The CDR3: CATFRTGVPYEQYF. Here the CDR3 DNA reads TGTGCCACCTTCCGGACAGGGGTCCCCTACGAGCAGTACTTC.

The J gene is TRBJ2-5, the V gene TRBV6-1; D not certain. Germline loops: CDR1 MNHNS, CDR2 SASEGT. The CDR3 is made up of 14 amino acids. Trimming removed 8 bases from V and 4 bases from J, with 17 bases in between. The chain's CDR3 is CASLRWEQRETQYF. The DNA of the CDR3 is TGTGCCAGCCTGCGGTGGGAACAACGAGAGACCCAGTACTTC.

The chain uses TRBV2 and TRBJ2-7; perhaps TRBD1 as D (6 bases). V lost 3 bases and J 1 base, leaving 19 bases between the germline ends. The germline V gene encodes CDR1 SNHLY and CDR2 FYNNEI. The CDR3 is made up of 17 amino acids. CDR3 loop: CASSDPRGGDGSYEQYF. The CDR3 region has the DNA TGTGCCAGCAGTGACCCGCGAGGGGGTGATGGGTCCTACGAGCAGTACTTC.

In the case of this clone: In the same sample, other DNA sequences code for this CDR3. The rearrangement uses TRBV9 and TRBJ2-2; no clear D. Looked up from germline, CDR1 is SGDLS and CDR2 is YYNGEE. V was cut by 4 bases and J by 5 bases, with 6 bases left in between. This CDR3 has 12 amino acids. CDR3 protein: CASSPRTGELFF. The CDR3 DNA is TGTGCCAGCAGCCCTAGAACCGGGGAGCTGTTTTTT. The full variable domain, with the rest looked up from reference TRBV9 and TRBJ2-2, is DSGVTQTPKHLITATGQRVTLRCSPRSGDLSVYWYQQSLDQGLQFLIQYYNGEERAKGNILERFSAQQFPDLHSELNLSSLELGDSALYFCASSPRTGELFFGEGSRLTVL.

The V call is TRBV13, the J call TRBJ2-7; D is perhaps TRBD2 (6 bases). The germline CDR1 and CDR2 sequences are PRHDT and FYEKMQ (reference sequence). Between the trimmed V and J ends, which lost 4 bases and 6 bases, there was a span of 13 bases. The CDR3 spans 13 residues. The DNA of the CDR3 is TGTGCCAGCAGCTGGTCGCCGGAGGGCGAGCAGTACTTC. Its protein product is CASSWSPEGEQYF.

V usage is TRBV7-9 and J usage is TRBJ2-5; D gene unclear. V gave up 1 base and J gave up 2 bases, with 11 bases separating them. Germline CDR1 SEHNR, CDR2 FQNEAQ (reference sequence). The CDR3 covers 15 residues. CDR3 DNA sequence: TGTGCCAGCAGCTTAGTTATGGCTTCTCAAGAGACCCAGTACTTC. Protein product: CASSLVMASQETQYF.

Note on this clone: The identical CDR3 is also encoded by other nucleotide sequences in the sample. This sequence joins TRBV7-2 and TRBJ2-7; D is unresolved. CDR1 is SGHTA, CDR2 FQGNSA, per germline. This CDR3 spans 14 amino acids. V lost 1 base and J lost 0, with 7 bases in between. Here the CDR3 reads CASSLVGSSYEQYF. The DNA of the CDR3 is TGTGCCAGCAGCTTAGTCGGTTCCTCCTACGAGCAGTACTTC.

The chain is built from TRBV27 and TRBJ1-1, with no clear D. CDR3 length equals 14 residues. The V end was cut by 3 bases, the J end by 0 bases, with 8 bases between. Germline loops: CDR1 MNHEY, CDR2 SMNVEV (reference sequence). The CDR3 coding sequence is TGTGCCAGCAGTTTCAATAACATGAACACTGAAGCTTTCTTT. Its protein is CASSFNNMNTEAFF.